This TCR beta chain was sequenced in a study of beta chain features in type 1 diabetes (dated by TCRdb to 2017 to 2018). A note on the overall study: Patients and healthy donors did not differ in mean age, gender distribution, total cell number or subset yield. A total of 90 million to 120 million sorted cells were examined across all samples, and a strong correlation was observed between cell number per subset and RNA yield. In the study, recently diagnosed type 1 diabetes patients and matched healthy donors were compared on the TCRB repertoires of their sorted circulating CD4+ T cell subsets. Whereas all 30 or so donors provided naive and central memory subsets, regulatory and stem cell-like memory subsets were isolated from just 8 patients and roughly eight healthy donors.

Broader findings and caveats from the paper: Because the HLA sub-analyses included only small numbers of individuals, any influence of HLA type on TCRB rearrangement was left unresolved. Because cDNA rather than genomic DNA was sequenced, highly expressing activated cells could have been over-represented, although no difference in activation and CD3 levels was found between groups. A moderate but significant shortening of TCRB CDR3 length was observed in type 1 diabetes patients in all four CD4+ subsets. Patients with type 1 diabetes made fewer insertions and deleted more nucleotides at VDJ recombination sites, implying thymic rearrangement abnormalities. Naive, central memory and regulatory TCRB repertoires appeared to be more similar among patients than among healthy donors. Shorter templates might have been favored by PCR, but patient and control samples were amplified and corrected together, so both groups would have been affected equally by any skew.

From each donor, a single peripheral blood sample of approximately 120 mL on average was drawn into heparinised tubes. A BD FACSAria II and a panel including CD45RO, CCR7, CD25, CD127, CD95 and CD27 were used to sort naive, central memory, regulatory and stem cell-like memory CD4+ T cells. Purity was above 98% for every sorted population. PBMCs were isolated right away by Lymphoprep density gradient centrifugation and were stained directly, without culture. Samples were stained and sorted in pairs, with one healthy donor and one patient per experiment, so that batch effects were minimized. The V end loses 6 bases and the J end loses 5 bases, and a stretch of 7 bases separates them. Including cysteine and phenylalanine, the CDR3 has 10 amino acids. Of the read, only the CDR3 DNA is kept; its 30 bases are in frame from base 1. The CDR1 and CDR2 encoded by the germline V gene (reference sequence) are DFQATT and SNEGSKA.

The entire amount of isolated RNA was reverse transcribed using the High Capacity cDNA Reverse Transcription Kit, so the sequenced TCRB transcripts were expressed ones. Deep immunoSEQ sequencing was performed on naive, central memory and regulatory T cell samples, with an average of roughly 3.5 million total reads per sample. Sorted cells were lysed in RLT buffer and RNA was extracted with DNase-treated RNeasy Micro or Mini kits, depending on cell number. Each cell subset was processed separately to prevent cross-contamination, with patient and healthy donor samples processed together. The immunoSEQ multiplex PCR was used to amplify TCRB sequences from cDNA, generating 87-bp fragments that spanned the CDR3 region. Amplicons were sequenced on the Illumina HiSeq platform. As for the authors' bioinformatics: Synthetic template baselines were used to correct PCR bias computationally, reads within Hamming distance 2 were collapsed together, and singletons that could not be merged were discarded. Reads were aligned to IMGT to assign V, D and J genes, CDR3 length, and insertions or deletions at six rearrangement sites. Within each subset, clonotype counts were normalized to sorted cell number, after which true diversity and Gini coefficients were computed with the tcR R package. Repertoire sharing was quantified using the overlap coefficient calculated on TCRB nucleotide sequences. As a proxy for the pre-selection repertoire, out-of-frame TCRB sequences from naive cells were analyzed. TCRdb re-hosts the immuneACCESS table, in-frame sequences only. Its copies lack some clones; in the studies checked, an unresolved V gene accounts for under half of them, and the cause for the rest is not known. That table supplies the V and J calls and clone size; D and trimming were determined from the DNA. The sample profile shows around 500,000 clones; about an eighth of them were found once. 0.045% to 0.06% of the sample is held by the ten biggest clonotypes.

In its sample, this clone was seen a few times. Its antigen is not yet known. Per-base qualities were not stored, and no clone one base away is much larger. The same CDR3 can be traced to other DNA sequences in this sample. This receptor was identified in a woman between 18 and 29 years old in good health. This chain is built from TRBV20-1 and TRBJ1-2, with the D gene too uncertain to name. The sample taken for sequencing was naive CD4+ T cells from blood. Taken with the paper, the label for cell subset or site translates to: true naive CD4+ T cells. The encoded CDR3 is CSASRYGYTF. The nucleotide sequence reads TGCAGTGCCTCACGTTATGGCTACACCTTC.